This TCR beta chain emerged from a study of blood T cell repertoires in COVID-19. In the study overall: PBMCs, B-cell-depleted T cells, or T cells were the source of the cDNA or gDNA that made up the material.

CDR1 and CDR2 from the germline V gene are LNHDA and SQIVND (reference sequence). There are 14 residues in the CDR3. Trimming took 5 bases from V and 8 from J, leaving 15 bases between them. In the authors' methods: Reference gene primer amplification gave nucleated cell count estimates. Profiled with immunoSEQ multiplex PCR; TCRdb holds only in-frame clones, not every one. The V and J calls and the clone size are those of that table, but D and trimming were determined from the DNA. The sample includes about 180,000 clones, around four fifths of them seen just once. Followed longitudinally, the Seattle patients had been enrolled during active infection.

Sequencing input: peripheral blood. The chain has TRBV19 and TRBJ1-4; TRBD1 might be the D (5 bases). This sequence originates from a woman in her 70s with COVID-19, enrolled during active disease. The CDR3 DNA is TGTGCCAGTAGTCGGGGACGGGAGGAAGAAAAACTGTTTTTT. Protein product: CASSRGREEEKLFF.